This entry lists 2 T cell receptor beta chains sequenced from one sample in a study of T-cell reconstitution after alpha-beta-depleted transplantation in children. Unique molecular identifiers were used to barcode this TCRbeta library. TCRdb recomputed calls from the PCR reads with MiXCR, one row per CDR3 protein. The profile shows 350,000 to 450,000 distinct CDR3 sequences, 13% of them singletons. Sequencing was performed on PBMCs, taken from the stem cell graft. The receptors come from a human donor who donated a stem cell graft to a child with Fanconi anemia.

This clonotype was found many times. The chain employs TRBV12-3 or TRBV12-4 and TRBJ2-1; TRBD1 agrees at 10 bases. V trimming: 6 bases; J trimming: 7 bases; junction bases outside the gene matches: 6. The CDR3 runs 14 residues. CDR3 coding DNA: TGTGCCAGCAGCCCACGGGACAGGGGAAATGAGCAGTTCTTC. Protein: CASSPRDRGNEQFF.

This clonotype was picked up many times. The CDR3 sequence: CASSLASSGVYEQFF. The CDR3 DNA reads TGTGCCAGCAGCTTAGCGAGTAGCGGGGTCTATGAGCAGTTCTTC. The genes are TRBV7-8 and TRBJ2-1; 8 positions match TRBD2. The CDR3 length is 15 residues. CDR1 and CDR2 (germline): SGHVS, FQNEAQ. The trim removed 0 bases at V and 8 bases at J, leaving 6 bases unmatched.